The clone carrying this TCR beta chain was observed a few times. Its antigen is still unknown. TCRdb recomputed calls from the 5' RACE reads with MiXCR, one row per CDR3 protein. Of a few hundred thousand distinct CDR3 sequences listed, 15% to 20% are singletons. These data belong to a study of T-cell memory formation after mild COVID-19. Study observations and caveats: Mostly located in CM and EM were contracting CD4+ clones, with contracting CD8+ clones located in EMRA. Some clones that responded were present in memory (sampled pre-infection), which suggests cross-reactive memory joined. Later expanders leaned toward CD4+, whereas clones contracting from day 15 to 85 were balanced CD4/CD8.

CDR3 length: 17 amino acids. Germline V CDR1 and CDR2: MNHNS, SASEGT. V was clipped by 5 bases and J by 1 base, with 19 bases between them. The TCR was taken from a man aged 18 to 30 who had mild COVID-19 (a few samples of this study predate the infection). Cell type and time point are not known. The sample consisted of PBMCs or a T cell subset sorted from them (not recorded which). The rearrangement links TRBV6-1 to TRBJ2-3, with D perhaps TRBD2 (5 bases). The CDR3, as DNA: TGTGCCAGCAGTTACACGTCCCCACCGCGGGGCACAGATACGCAGTATTTT. Its translation: CASSYTSPPRGTDTQYF.